A selection of T cell receptor beta chains follows, all from one sample in a study of blood T cell repertoires in COVID-19. The assay was immunoSEQ multiplex PCR, and TCRdb's table has in-frame clones only and misses some. The sample consists of roughly 140,000 clones, about nine tenths of them appearing once. The sequencing input was peripheral blood. The receptors come from a woman aged 60-75 years with active or convalescent COVID-19. The CDR3 runs from the conserved cysteine through the conserved F or W. D genes are given only for firm matches. Part of the rows lack a size; the others show once, few, many or a class for expanded clones.

abundance: few
j_gene: TRBJ1-2
v_gene: TRBV15
d_gene: -
CDR3nt: TGTGCCACCAGCAGAGATCAGGCCTATGGCTACACCTTC
CDR3aa: CATSRDQAYGYTF

abundance: -
j_gene: TRBJ1-5
v_gene: TRBV6-2/TRBV6-3
d_gene: TRBD1
CDR3nt: TGTGCCAGCAGTTACTCCCTAACCGGGACAGGGGGTCTGGCTAGCAATCAGCCCCAGCATTTT
CDR3aa: CASSYSLTGTGGLASNQPQHF

abundance: few
j_gene: TRBJ1-1
v_gene: TRBV9
d_gene: -
CDR3nt: TGTGCCAGCAGCCGAACAATAGGGGCGTCCGAAGCTTTCTTT
CDR3aa: CASSRTIGASEAFF

abundance: few
j_gene: TRBJ1-4
v_gene: TRBV2
d_gene: -
CDR3nt: TGTGCCAGCAGTGAACAGGGGCTAATACTTCCAACTAATGAAAAACTGTTTTTT
CDR3aa: CASSEQGLILPTNEKLFF

abundance: -
j_gene: TRBJ1-3
v_gene: TRBV5-1
d_gene: -
CDR3nt: TGCGCCAGCAGCTTGGATCCCAGGGTGACTGGAAACACCATATATTTT
CDR3aa: CASSLDPRVTGNTIYF

abundance: -
j_gene: TRBJ2-2
v_gene: TRBV4-1
d_gene: -
CDR3nt: TGCGCCAGCAGCCCCAGGGGCGGGGGCATAGTCACCGGGGAGCTGTTTTTT
CDR3aa: CASSPRGGGIVTGELFF

abundance: -
j_gene: TRBJ2-3
v_gene: TRBV3-1/TRBV3-2
d_gene: TRBD1
CDR3nt: TGTGCCAGCAGCGACCGGGACAGGGGTACAGATACGCAGTATTTT
CDR3aa: CASSDRDRGTDTQYF

abundance: -
j_gene: TRBJ1-5
v_gene: TRBV19
d_gene: -
CDR3nt: TGTGCCAGTAGTATAGCTGTTAATCAGCCCCAGCATTTT
CDR3aa: CASSIAVNQPQHF

abundance: -
j_gene: TRBJ2-1
v_gene: TRBV6-2/TRBV6-3
d_gene: TRBD1
CDR3nt: TGTGCCAGCAGTGGGGGACAGGGAACAAATGAGCAGTTCTTC
CDR3aa: CASSGGQGTNEQFF

abundance: -
j_gene: TRBJ2-5
v_gene: TRBV11-2
d_gene: TRBD2
CDR3nt: TGTGCCAGTTCTAGCGGGGGTAGGGAGACCCAGTACTTC
CDR3aa: CASSSGGRETQYF

abundance: few
j_gene: TRBJ2-3
v_gene: TRBV18
d_gene: -
CDR3nt: TGTGCCAGCTCACAAGTCAGGGGTGACACAGATACGCAGTATTTT
CDR3aa: CASSQVRGDTDTQYF

abundance: -
j_gene: TRBJ2-1
v_gene: TRBV29-1
d_gene: TRBD2
CDR3nt: TGCAGCGTGGAGGGGATTGCGGGGGAATCCAATGAGCAGTTCTTC
CDR3aa: CSVEGIAGESNEQFF

abundance: -
j_gene: TRBJ1-6
v_gene: TRBV4-3
d_gene: -
CDR3nt: TGCGCCAGCAGCCAGGCTAATTCACCCCTCCACTTT
CDR3aa: CASSQANSPLHF

abundance: -
j_gene: TRBJ1-2
v_gene: TRBV5-4
d_gene: TRBD1
CDR3nt: TGTGCCAGCAGCTTGTCAGGGGGATATGGCTACACCTTC
CDR3aa: CASSLSGGYGYTF

abundance: -
j_gene: TRBJ2-5
v_gene: TRBV5-1
d_gene: TRBD2
CDR3nt: TGCGCCAGCTGCCTGACGATCGGGACTAAGCAAGAGACCCAGTACTTC
CDR3aa: CASCLTIGTKQETQYF

abundance: medium-sized
j_gene: TRBJ1-1
v_gene: TRBV2
d_gene: TRBD1
CDR3nt: TGTGCCAGCAGTCCCGGGACAGGGGAGGAGGTCGAAGCTTTCTTT
CDR3aa: CASSPGTGEEVEAFF

abundance: -
j_gene: TRBJ2-3
v_gene: TRBV5-4
d_gene: TRBD2
CDR3nt: TGTGCCAGCACCTTAGCGGGGGGTCTAGATACGCAGTATTTT
CDR3aa: CASTLAGGLDTQYF

abundance: -
j_gene: TRBJ2-7
v_gene: TRBV6-1
d_gene: -
CDR3nt: TGTGCCAGCAGTGAAATGATCGGGAAGAACCTCTACGAGCAGTACTTC
CDR3aa: CASSEMIGKNLYEQYF

abundance: once
j_gene: TRBJ1-1
v_gene: TRBV4-3
d_gene: -
CDR3nt: TGCGCCAGCAGCCACCTCGAGGGAACCGACGGAGCTTTCTTT
CDR3aa: CASSHLEGTDGAFF

abundance: -
j_gene: TRBJ1-4
v_gene: TRBV27
d_gene: TRBD1
CDR3nt: TGTGCCAGCAGTCCCCGGACAGGGATTGTGGAAAAACTGTTTTTT
CDR3aa: CASSPRTGIVEKLFF

abundance: few
j_gene: TRBJ2-7
v_gene: TRBV11-2
d_gene: TRBD1
CDR3nt: TGTGCCAGCAGCTCAATCCGGACAGGGGCCTACGAGCAGTACTTC
CDR3aa: CASSSIRTGAYEQYF

abundance: -
j_gene: TRBJ2-5
v_gene: TRBV6-5
d_gene: -
CDR3nt: TGTGCCAGCGTGGCACAGCCCCAAGAGACCCAGTACTTC
CDR3aa: CASVAQPQETQYF

abundance: -
j_gene: TRBJ1-2
v_gene: TRBV4-3
d_gene: TRBD1
CDR3nt: TGCGCCAGCAGCCAGGACAGGGGCTATGGCTACACCTTC
CDR3aa: CASSQDRGYGYTF

abundance: -
j_gene: TRBJ2-2
v_gene: TRBV7-9
d_gene: -
CDR3nt: TGTGCCAGCAGTTCCCCGGGGGCCGGGGAGCTGTTTTTT
CDR3aa: CASSSPGAGELFF

abundance: -
j_gene: TRBJ2-1
v_gene: TRBV6-5
d_gene: -
CDR3nt: TGTGCCAGCAGTTCTTACCCGGGGGGCCCTCCCAATGAGCAGTTCTTC
CDR3aa: CASSSYPGGPPNEQFF

abundance: -
j_gene: TRBJ1-4
v_gene: TRBV5-6
d_gene: -
CDR3nt: TGTGCCAGCAGCTTACTTAATGAAAAACTGTTTTTT
CDR3aa: CASSLLNEKLFF

abundance: -
j_gene: TRBJ1-2
v_gene: TRBV3-1/TRBV3-2
d_gene: TRBD1
CDR3nt: TGTGCCAGCAGCAGACAGGGGTCAAGCTATGGCTACACCTTC
CDR3aa: CASSRQGSSYGYTF

abundance: -
j_gene: TRBJ1-1
v_gene: TRBV2
d_gene: -
CDR3nt: TGTGCCAGCAGCCAGAGACTTTTGGGTGAAGCTTTCTTT
CDR3aa: CASSQRLLGEAFF

abundance: -
j_gene: TRBJ1-2
v_gene: TRBV12-3/TRBV12-4
d_gene: -
CDR3nt: TGTGCCAGCAGGAGGACTGGTGGCTACACCTTC
CDR3aa: CASRRTGGYTF

abundance: once
j_gene: TRBJ2-2
v_gene: TRBV30
d_gene: TRBD2
CDR3nt: TGTGCCTGGACTCGGGGGGAGAACACCGGGGAGCTGTTTTTT
CDR3aa: CAWTRGENTGELFF

abundance: -
j_gene: TRBJ1-5
v_gene: TRBV18
d_gene: -
CDR3nt: TGTGCCAGCTCACCCCCTGGGGGGGCTGGACAGCCCCAGCATTTT
CDR3aa: CASSPPGGAGQPQHF

abundance: -
j_gene: TRBJ2-3
v_gene: TRBV7-2
d_gene: TRBD2
CDR3nt: TGTGCCATCGGGGGGGCCGATACGCAGTATTTT
CDR3aa: CAIGGADTQYF

abundance: -
j_gene: TRBJ1-3
v_gene: TRBV11-2
d_gene: -
CDR3nt: TGTGCCAGCAGCTCCGGGACAGGAAACACCATATATTTT
CDR3aa: CASSSGTGNTIYF

abundance: -
j_gene: TRBJ2-3
v_gene: TRBV9
d_gene: -
CDR3nt: TGTGCCAGCAGCGTAGGCGGCCAGCCCGACACAGATACGCAGTATTTT
CDR3aa: CASSVGGQPDTDTQYF

abundance: -
j_gene: TRBJ2-5
v_gene: TRBV6-5
d_gene: TRBD2
CDR3nt: TGTGCCAGCAGTCGGACTAGCGGGAAGACCCAGTACTTC
CDR3aa: CASSRTSGKTQYF

abundance: -
j_gene: TRBJ1-1
v_gene: TRBV11-2
d_gene: TRBD1
CDR3nt: TGTGCCAGCAGCTCAACCTTGACAGGGGAAGCTTTCTTT
CDR3aa: CASSSTLTGEAFF

abundance: -
j_gene: TRBJ2-5
v_gene: TRBV7-2
d_gene: TRBD2
CDR3nt: TGTGCCAGCAGCTTAGGGGGGGGAGAACGGGAGACCCAGTACTTC
CDR3aa: CASSLGGGERETQYF